The present TCR beta chain was sequenced within a study of T-cell memory formation after mild COVID-19. Findings of the study overall: CD8+ contracting clones occupied EMRA, while CD4+ ones occupied mainly CM and EM.

Of note for this clonotype: Its antigen is as yet unknown.

TCRdb reanalysed the 5' RACE reads using MiXCR and keeps one entry per CDR3 protein. There are about 250,000 distinct CDR3 sequences in the sample; approximately 15% occur only once, and around 2.2% lies in the top ten. Per the germline V gene, CDR1 is SGHRS and CDR2 is YFSETQ. This CDR3 spans 14 amino acids. V was clipped by 1 base and J by 3 bases; unmatched bases: 3. The sample was PBMCs or a T cell subset sorted from them (not recorded which). The source of this sequence is an adult woman who had mild COVID-19 (a few samples of this study predate the infection). Cell type and time point are not known. The chain uses TRBV5-1 and TRBJ2-7, with 8 positions matching TRBD2. CDR3 amino acids: CASSLNSGIYEQYF. The CDR3 DNA sequence: TGCGCCAGCAGCTTGAATAGCGGGATCTACGAGCAGTACTTC. The complete variable domain, with remaining parts taken from reference TRBV5-1 and TRBJ2-7, reads KAGVTQTPRYLIKTRGQQVTLSCSPISGHRSVSWYQQTPGQGLQFLFEYFSETQRNKGNFPGRFSGRQFSNSRSEMNVSTLELGDSALYLCASSLNSGIYEQYFGPGTRLTVT.